These 3 T cell receptor beta chains share one sample of origin, sequenced in a study of cytomegalovirus exposure and HLA in healthy donors (dated by TCRdb to the late 2010s). Receptor libraries were prepared by the immunoSEQ multiplex PCR assay. For the multiplex PCR, a mixture combining 60 forward primers for TCR Vbeta segments and 13 reverse primers for TCR Jbeta segments was used. What TCRdb holds here is the immuneACCESS table cut down to in-frame rearrangements. Part of the clones is not present; checked against another copy, under half of the missing clones reflect an unresolved V gene, and the others are unexplained. This sample lists 150,000 to 200,000 clones; less than 90% were detected once. The ten biggest clones cover roughly 4.3% of the sample. Source material: PBMCs. The origin of the receptors is a middle-aged man in good health and CMV-seropositive.

This rearrangement joins TRBV5-1 to TRBJ2-3, with 7 bases fitting TRBD2. The CDR3 totals 15 residues. CDR1 and CDR2 (germline): SGHRS, YFSETQ. With 3 bases clipped from V and 8 bases from J, the junction kept 12 bases outside the gene matches. In DNA, the CDR3 is TGCGCCAGCAGCTCAGGACTAGGAGCTGAAACTACGCAGTATTTT. Amino acid sequence: CASSSGLGAETTQYF. Full variable domain (missing parts from reference TRBV5-1 and TRBJ2-3): KAGVTQTPRYLIKTRGQQVTLSCSPISGHRSVSWYQQTPGQGLQFLFEYFSETQRNKGNFPGRFSGRQFSNSRSEMNVSTLELGDSALYLCASSSGLGAETTQYFGPGTRLTVL.

The V gene is TRBV28, the J gene TRBJ1-4; a possible D gene is TRBD1 (6 bases). CDR3 length: 14 residues. V gave up 5 bases and J gave up 8 bases, with 15 bases separating them. Germline V gene sequence: CDR1 MDHEN, CDR2 SYDVKM. The CDR3 DNA sequence: TGTGCCAGCAGTCCAACAGGGATCAAGGAAAAACTGTTTTTT. Translation gives CASSPTGIKEKLFF.

The chain recombines TRBV7-9 with TRBJ1-2; D remains unclear. The CDR3 consists of 13 residues. Trimming left V 2 bases short and J 3 bases short, with 7 bases between. Germline V gene sequence: CDR1 SEHNR, CDR2 FQNEAQ (reference sequence). The CDR3 protein is CASSLPGHYGYTF. The CDR3 DNA reads TGTGCCAGCAGCTTACCAGGCCACTATGGCTACACCTTC.